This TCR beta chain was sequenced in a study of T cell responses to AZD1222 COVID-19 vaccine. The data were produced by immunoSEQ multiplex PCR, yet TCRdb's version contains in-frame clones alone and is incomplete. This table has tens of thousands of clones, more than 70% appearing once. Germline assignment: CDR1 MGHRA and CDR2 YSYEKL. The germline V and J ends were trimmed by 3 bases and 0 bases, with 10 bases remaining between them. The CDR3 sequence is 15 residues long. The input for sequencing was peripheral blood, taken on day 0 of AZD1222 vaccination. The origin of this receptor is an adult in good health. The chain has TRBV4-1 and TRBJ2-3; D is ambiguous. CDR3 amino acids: CASSQAQLSTDTQYF. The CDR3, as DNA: TGCGCCAGCAGCCAGGCACAGCTAAGCACAGATACGCAGTATTTT.